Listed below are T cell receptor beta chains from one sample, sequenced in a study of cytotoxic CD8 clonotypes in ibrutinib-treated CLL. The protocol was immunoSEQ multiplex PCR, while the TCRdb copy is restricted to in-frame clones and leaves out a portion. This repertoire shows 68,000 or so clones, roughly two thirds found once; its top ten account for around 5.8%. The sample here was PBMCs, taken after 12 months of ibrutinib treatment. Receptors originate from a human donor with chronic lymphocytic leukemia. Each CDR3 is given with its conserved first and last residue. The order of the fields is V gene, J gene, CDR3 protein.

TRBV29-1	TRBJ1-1	CSVDEGGSEAFF
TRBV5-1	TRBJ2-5	CASSLQETQYF
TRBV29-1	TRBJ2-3	CSVTGHPSSTDTQYF
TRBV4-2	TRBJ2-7	CASSRGTTYEQYF
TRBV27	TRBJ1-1	CASSVRQKGNTEAFF
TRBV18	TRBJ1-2	CASSPAQSVYGYTF
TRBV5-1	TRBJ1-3	CASSFDSSGNTIYF
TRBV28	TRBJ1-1	CASSLGGGTFF
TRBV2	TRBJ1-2	CASSEDSASPRYTF
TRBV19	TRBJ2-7	CASTPVGHSGEQYF
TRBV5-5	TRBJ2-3	CASSLAGTDTQYF
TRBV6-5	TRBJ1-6	CASSSQGGLNSPLHF
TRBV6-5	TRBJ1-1	CASSRGTENTEAFF
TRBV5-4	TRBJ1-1	CASSLGKGHPNTEAFF
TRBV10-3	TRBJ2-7	CAIRDGQSEQYF
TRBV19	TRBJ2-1	CASSLPRTGSYNEQFF
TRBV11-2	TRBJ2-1	CASRERSSYNEQFF
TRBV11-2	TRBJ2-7	CASSIGTGAYEQYF
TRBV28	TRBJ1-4	CASSLGPATNEKLFF
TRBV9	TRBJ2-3	CASSGPRDSHTQYF
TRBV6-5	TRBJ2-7	CASSYSRAGNEQYF
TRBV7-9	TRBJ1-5	CASSLASPNQPQHF
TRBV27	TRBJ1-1	CASSLNGVAGWFHTEAFF
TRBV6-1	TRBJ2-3	CASSHTSGADTQYF
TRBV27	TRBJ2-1	CASSLFFSGGGDEQFF
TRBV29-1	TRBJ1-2	CSVGRGQEPTENYGYTF
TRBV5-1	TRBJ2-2	CASSRGTGDLGELFF
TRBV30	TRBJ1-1	CAWNRLLNTEAFF
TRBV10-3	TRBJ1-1	CAISESVQLGSAAFF
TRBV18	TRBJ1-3	CASSTGSGNTIYF
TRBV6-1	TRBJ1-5	CASSVNRDQPQHF
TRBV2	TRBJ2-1	CASNPGRGSYNEQFF
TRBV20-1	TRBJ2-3	CSAIRGDTQYF
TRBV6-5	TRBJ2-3	CASSTSRPGLDTQYF
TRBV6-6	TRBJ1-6	CASSYRQGRVSPLHF
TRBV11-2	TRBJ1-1	CASSTPRPAGAGEAFF
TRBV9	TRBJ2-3	CASSVGLLGGGASDTQYF
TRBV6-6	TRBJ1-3	CASRRDRVSGNTIYF
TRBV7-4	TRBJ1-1	CASRRKNTEAFF
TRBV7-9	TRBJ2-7	CASSSQRGSYEQYF
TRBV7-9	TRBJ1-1	CASSLRGQGNTEAFF
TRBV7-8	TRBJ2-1	CASSLAIGTGVYNEQFF